The sequence of this T cell receptor (beta chain) was determined in a study of metastatic and nonmetastatic thyroid tumors. No treatment had been given to any patient before thyroid surgery. CDR3 length: 15 amino acids. Looked up from germline, CDR1 is SGHTS and CDR2 is YDEGEE. Deletions cut 4 bases from V and 4 bases from J, with 15 bases between. TCRdb ran MiXCR on the PCR reads. Here the sample spans about 30,000 clones, roughly 17% being singletons. In its sample, this clone was seen many times. Sequencing was performed on blood. This TCR derives from a female donor with papillary thyroid cancer or a benign thyroid nodule (not recorded which). Some clones in this sample may be carry-over from other donors' samples. This chain links TRBV5-8 with TRBJ2-1; TRBD2 is a possible D gene (5 bases). CDR3 amino acids: CASSNEGYSYNEQFF. As DNA, the CDR3 is TGTGCCAGCAGCAATGAGGGTTACTCATACAATGAGCAGTTCTTC. The entire variable domain, with the rest obtained from reference TRBV5-8 and TRBJ2-1, is as follows: EAGVTQSPTHLIKTRGQQATLRCSPISGHTSVYWYQQALGLGLQFLLWYDEGEERNRGNFPPRFSGRQFPNYSSELNVNALELEDSALYLCASSNEGYSYNEQFFGPGTRLTVL.